Presented here are 12 T cell receptor beta chains from one specimen sequenced in a study of Ad26.COV2.S vaccination and SARS-CoV-2 variants. The repertoire was sequenced with immunoSEQ multiplex PCR; TCRdb's copy has only in-frame clones and lacks some. The repertoire has 300,000 to 500,000 clones, about 88% of them found once; the top ten carry 3.5%. Noted treatment: 19 received Ad26.COV2.S at low or high dose, single or two shots; 5 received placebo; per-sample allocation not given. The samples were gathered on day 63 after the first injection of vaccine or placebo. The sequencing used peripheral blood, collected in a trial of Ad26.COV2.S vaccine versus placebo. All receptors derive from a person between 18 and 65 years old who received the Ad26.COV2.S COVID-19 vaccine or a placebo.

V gene TRBV3-1 (or the pseudogene TRBV3-2) combines with J gene TRBJ1-2, with D unresolved. The V gene lost 1 base and the J gene lost 2 bases, with 8 bases spanning the gap. This CDR3 comprises 14 residues. Germline V gene data show CDR1 as LGHDT and CDR2 as YNNKEL (reference sequence). The CDR3 here is CASSQGAANYGYTF. The CDR3 DNA follows: TGTGCCAGCAGCCAAGGTGCGGCAAACTATGGCTACACCTTC.

The chain links TRBV2 to TRBJ1-6; D uncertain. The V end lost 8 bases, the J end lost 4 bases, and 15 bases lay between the germline ends. CDR3 length equals 15 residues. CDR1 SNHLY and CDR2 FYNNEI come from the germline V gene. CDR3 in amino acids: CASSSGGRYNSPLHF. The CDR3 nucleotides read TGTGCCAGCTCGTCGGGAGGGAGATATAATTCACCCCTCCACTTT.

The chain is built from TRBV28 and TRBJ1-2; D gene uncertain. V dropped 6 bases and J dropped 4 bases, with 9 bases sitting between them. The germline CDR1 and CDR2 sequences are MDHEN and SYDVKM. There are 12 residues in the CDR3. The CDR3 DNA sequence: TGTGCCAGCAGCCCGGCGAGCTATGGCTACACCTTC. It codes for CASSPASYGYTF.

As for this clone: Other DNA sequences in this specimen translate into the identical CDR3. The chain employs TRBV5-1 and TRBJ1-1; no reliable D call. Germline V gene sequence: CDR1 SGHRS, CDR2 YFSETQ. This CDR3 comprises 14 residues. Trimming took off 0 bases at V and 5 bases at J, with 11 bases between the two ends. In DNA form, the CDR3 reads TGCGCCAGCAGCTTGGGACCGGCAAGTACTGAAGCTTTCTTT. Protein: CASSLGPASTEAFF.

The chain has TRBV6-5 and TRBJ2-7; a possible D gene is TRBD1 (6 bases). Per the germline V gene, CDR1 is MNHEY and CDR2 is SVGAGI. This CDR3 is 14 amino acids long. Trimming took off 6 bases at V and 1 base at J, with 13 bases between the two ends. The CDR3 DNA reads as TGTGCCAGCAGAGGACAGCAGCAATCCTACGAGCAGTACTTC. As protein: CASRGQQQSYEQYF.

The CDR3 protein is CASSRSRNTEAFF. The CDR3 nucleotides are TGTGCCAGCAGCCGCAGTAGGAACACTGAAGCTTTCTTT. This chain joins TRBV7-8 and TRBJ1-1; D is unclear. V gave up 5 bases and J gave up 1 base, with 8 bases separating them. The CDR3 has 13 amino acids. Germline CDR1 SGHVS, CDR2 FQNEAQ.

The table lists this clone with a few counts. V usage is TRBV11-2 and J usage is TRBJ2-1, with a weak D call TRBD2 (5 bases). V was trimmed by 2 bases and J by 8 bases, leaving 13 bases between them. The CDR3 length is 14 residues. CDR1 is SGHAT, CDR2 FQNNGV, per germline. The CDR3 spells CASSLTLGSDEQFF. CDR3 coding DNA: TGTGCCAGCAGCTTAACGTTAGGGAGCGATGAGCAGTTCTTC.

The V gene is TRBV6-2 or TRBV6-3, the J gene TRBJ2-2; 15 bases are shared with TRBD2. CDR3 length: 17 residues. V shed 5 bases and J 1 base; nucleotides not matched to a gene: 2. CDR1 is MNHEY and CDR2 is SVGEGT in the germline V gene. CDR3 DNA sequence: TGTGCCAGCAGTAGGACTAGCGGGGGGGAGAACACCGGGGAGCTGTTTTTT. Residues: CASSRTSGGENTGELFF.

Turning to this clone: The sample carries other DNA sequences with the same CDR3. V is TRBV9 and J is TRBJ2-2; unclear D gene. The germline V gene encodes CDR1 SGDLS and CDR2 YYNGEE. The germline V and J ends were trimmed by 0 bases and 2 bases, with 2 bases remaining between them. The CDR3 is 13 residues long. DNA for the CDR3: TGTGCCAGCAGCGTAGGCAACACCGGGGAGCTGTTTTTT. Its protein is CASSVGNTGELFF.

With respect to this clone: Within the sample, other DNA sequences also encode this same CDR3. J is TRBJ1-1 and V is TRBV19, with D hard to call. V was pared by 1 base and J by 5 bases, with 8 bases between. The CDR3 runs 13 residues. Germline V gives CDR1 LNHDA, CDR2 SQIVND (reference sequence). The CDR3 protein is CASSIAGGTEAFF. Here the CDR3 DNA reads TGTGCCAGTAGTATAGCCGGAGGAACTGAAGCTTTCTTT.

V usage is TRBV13 and J usage is TRBJ1-1; D call uncertain. The V end was cut by 5 bases, the J end by 10 bases, with 14 bases between. Germline values: CDR1 PRHDT, CDR2 FYEKMQ (reference sequence). CDR3 length: 12 residues. The CDR3 DNA is TGTGCCAGCAGCCCGAGACGGACCACAGCTTTCTTT. Translating it yields CASSPRRTTAFF.

This clone was detected a few times. The chain recombines TRBV6-5 with TRBJ2-3, with 8 bases aligning to TRBD2. The V gene's germline CDR1 is MNHEY and CDR2 SVGAGI. This CDR3 is built from 15 residues. Trimming removed 0 bases from V and 4 bases from J; junction bases left unmatched: 3. CDR3 amino acids: CASSYSTGGPDTQYF. CDR3 in DNA: TGTGCCAGCAGTTACTCGACGGGGGGGCCAGATACGCAGTATTTT.